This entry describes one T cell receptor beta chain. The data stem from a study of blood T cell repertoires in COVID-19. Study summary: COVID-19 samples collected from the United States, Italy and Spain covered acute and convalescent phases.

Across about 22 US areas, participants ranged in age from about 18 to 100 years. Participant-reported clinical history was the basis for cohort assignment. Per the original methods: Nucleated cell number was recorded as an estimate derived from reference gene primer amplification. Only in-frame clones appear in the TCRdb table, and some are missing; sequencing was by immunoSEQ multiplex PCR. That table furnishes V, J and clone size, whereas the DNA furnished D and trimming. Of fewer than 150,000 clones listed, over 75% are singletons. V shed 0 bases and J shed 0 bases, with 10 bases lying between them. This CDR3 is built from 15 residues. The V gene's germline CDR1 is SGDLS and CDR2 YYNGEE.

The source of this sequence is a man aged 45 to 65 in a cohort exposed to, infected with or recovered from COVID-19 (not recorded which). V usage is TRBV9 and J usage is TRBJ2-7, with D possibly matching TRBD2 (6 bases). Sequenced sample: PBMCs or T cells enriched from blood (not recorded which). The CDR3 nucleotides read TGTGCCAGCAGCGTAGGTGGCGGGATCTCCTACGAGCAGTACTTC. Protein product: CASSVGGGISYEQYF.